This record covers a single T cell receptor beta chain. Its binding antigen is unknown. No much larger clone exists at a distance of one base, and base qualities are not known. This record belongs to a study of blood T cell repertoires in COVID-19 (TCRdb year 2020). About the full investigation: Collaborator samples came from the United States, Italy and Spain and covered acute and convalescent phases of COVID-19. The prospective study material was composed of cDNA or gDNA derived from T cells, B-cell-depleted T cells, or PBMCs. The dataset comprised deeply sampled blood TCRbeta repertoires from subjects exposed to, actively infected with, or recovered from COVID-19. The repertoires were made available in a free public database intended to serve as a resource for research on the immune response to SARS-CoV-2. Samples were obtained from the ongoing ImmuneRACE study (first 160 participants) and from about 1,300 subjects provided by 6 global collaborators. Sample metadata almost always included a de-identified subject ID, COVID-19 status, age in years and sex. Where available, HLA class I and class II types were taken from metadata supplied by the sample provider and were not determined by assay-based typing.

Collaborating institutions collected whole blood in K2EDTA tubes following their own protocols. For TCRbeta analysis, collaborators shipped samples as frozen whole blood, isolated PBMCs, or DNA extracted from either of those sample types. From its cysteine to its phenylalanine, the CDR3 spans 14 amino acids. Just the 42-base CDR3 DNA is kept, in frame starting at base 1. Trimmed from V: 3 bases; trimmed from J: 7 bases; junction bases lacking a gene match: 7. The germline V gene (reference sequence) gives CDR1 as LNHNV and CDR2 as YYDKDF. The immunoSEQ Assay, a bias-controlled multiplex PCR, was used to amplify TCRbeta CDR3 regions from genomic DNA. On the study's bioinformatics: Nucleated cell counts per sample were estimated from amplification of reference gene primers within the assay. To quantify the absolute abundance of each unique TCRbeta CDR3 rearrangement, sequence reads were collapsed and filtered. For each sample, productive Simpson clonality was calculated as the square root of Simpson's diversity index across productive rearrangements. The clones in this table, taken by TCRdb from immuneACCESS, are in-frame only. Not every clone is retained; where verified, under half of the shortfall comes from an unresolved V gene, and the cause of the rest is unknown. That table gives V, J and clone size, and the DNA gave D and trimming. The sample has around 170,000 clones on record, about 88% of them singletons. The leading ten clones occupy more than 25% of the sample.

General study outcomes and caveats: How much clinical and demographic metadata was included differed by source and by participant, and the metadata was provided uncurated.

The rearrangement combines TRBV15 with TRBJ2-5; 8 nucleotides in the junction match TRBD2. This clonotype originated in a man aged 60 to 75 with acute or convalescent COVID-19. The sequenced sample was peripheral blood. The CDR3 reads CATSRRGDQGTQYF. Read as DNA, the sequence is TGTGCCACCAGCAGGCGGGGGGATCAGGGGACCCAGTACTTC.